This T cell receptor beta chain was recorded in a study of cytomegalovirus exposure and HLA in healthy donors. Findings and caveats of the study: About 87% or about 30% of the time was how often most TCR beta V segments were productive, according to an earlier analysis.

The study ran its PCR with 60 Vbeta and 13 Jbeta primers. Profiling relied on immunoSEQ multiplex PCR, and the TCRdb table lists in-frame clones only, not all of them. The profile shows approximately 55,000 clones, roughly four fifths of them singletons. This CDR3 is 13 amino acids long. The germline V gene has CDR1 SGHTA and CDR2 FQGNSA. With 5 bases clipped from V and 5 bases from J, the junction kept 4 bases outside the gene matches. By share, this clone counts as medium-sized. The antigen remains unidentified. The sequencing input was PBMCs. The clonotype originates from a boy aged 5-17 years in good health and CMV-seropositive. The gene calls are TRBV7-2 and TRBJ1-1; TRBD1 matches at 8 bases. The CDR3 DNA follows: TGTGCCAGCAGCCCGACAGGGGATACTGAAGCTTTCTTT. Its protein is CASSPTGDTEAFF.